This TCR beta chain was found in a study of cytomegalovirus exposure and HLA in healthy donors. Study details: The same platform was used for the 130 or so validation repertoires as for the approximately 670 first-cohort repertoires, as reported in a later analysis.

Concerning this clone: The antigen remains undetermined.

Data came from immunoSEQ multiplex PCR; TCRdb stores just in-frame clones and leaves some out. The data contain 66,000 or so clones, approximately 97% of them singletons. The CDR3 loop spans 11 amino acids. From germline, CDR1 is DFQATT and CDR2 SNEGSKA (reference sequence). Trimming took off 6 bases at V and 6 bases at J, with 12 bases between the two ends. Study results and limitations: Some TCR beta chains (approximately 180 of them) were listed as cytomegalovirus-associated.

The approximately 120-subject validation cohort, separate from the roughly 700-subject first cohort, included the donors. This chain links TRBV20-1 with TRBJ2-7, with a possible D match to TRBD2 (6 bases). The sequenced material came from PBMCs. The receptor was isolated from a young woman in good health and CMV-seropositive. CDR3 in DNA: TGCAGTGCATCGGGGGAGCTCGAGCAGTACTTC. Translating it yields CSASGELEQYF.